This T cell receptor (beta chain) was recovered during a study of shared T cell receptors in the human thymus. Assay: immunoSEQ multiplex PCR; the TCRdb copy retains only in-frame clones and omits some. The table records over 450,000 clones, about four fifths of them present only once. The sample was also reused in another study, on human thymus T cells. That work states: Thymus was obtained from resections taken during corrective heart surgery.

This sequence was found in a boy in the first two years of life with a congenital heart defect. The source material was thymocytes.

In DNA form, the CDR3 reads TGTGCCAGCAGTCTCGGACACTACACTGAAGCTTTCTTT. Its protein product is CASSLGHYTEAFF. The chain recombines TRBV5-4 with TRBJ1-1; D might be TRBD1 (5 bases). The CDR3 covers 13 residues. The germline CDR1 and CDR2 sequences are SGHNT and YYREEE (reference sequence). V was trimmed by 5 bases and J by 3 bases, leaving 11 bases between them.